This T cell receptor (beta chain) comes out of a study of blood T cell repertoires in COVID-19. Across the whole study: T cells, B-cell-depleted T cells, or PBMCs supplied cDNA or gDNA.

The method was immunoSEQ multiplex PCR; TCRdb's version includes in-frame clones alone and lacks a portion of them. The sample holds about 470,000 clones, approximately 86% seen once. Before being deemed recovered, Cohort 3 donors had two negative PCRs, clearance, or symptom resolution. The CDR3 consists of 16 residues. CDR1 and CDR2 (germline): ENHRY, SYGVKD. Unmatched junction bases numbered 16, after V lost 8 bases and J lost 5 bases. The sample taken for sequencing was PBMCs or T cells enriched from blood (not recorded which). This sequence joins TRBV10-3 and TRBJ1-1; 8 bases are shared with TRBD1. This clonotype was sampled from a woman aged 18-35 years who had recovered from COVID-19. The chain's CDR3 is CAISEELGQGATEAFF. The DNA of the CDR3 is TGTGCCATCTCCGAAGAACTTGGACAGGGAGCTACTGAAGCTTTCTTT.